This TCR beta chain originates from a study of T-cell reconstitution after alpha-beta-depleted transplantation in children. Study conclusions and caveats: Certain patients had high TCRbeta diversity at day 60, and it came from recipient T cells and thymic progenitors that survived. About two months after transplant, alpha-beta T cells reportedly came from several hundred expanded graft clones. Newly produced T cells mostly accounted for T-cell counts and diversity one year post-transplant.

This CDR3 comprises 17 residues. The V and J ends lost 1 base and 0 bases respectively, with 15 bases between them. Looked up from germline, CDR1 is SGHRS and CDR2 is YFSETQ. For TCRbeta, the library was prepared with unique molecular identifiers. TCRdb re-called the PCR reads through MiXCR, storing one row per CDR3 protein. The sample consists of about 980,000 distinct CDR3 sequences, about 26% of them appearing once. This clonotype has a handful of counts. Antigen unknown. This receptor was identified in a boy less than two years old who had a stem cell transplant for SCID, so the T cells may come from the graft donor. Specimen: PBMCs, mostly from graft donor cells, collected 360 days after TCRalphabeta/CD19-depleted stem cell transplant. The gene calls are TRBV5-1 and TRBJ2-3, with D unclear. Here the CDR3 reads CASSLLQQLPSTDTQYF. CDR3 coding DNA: TGCGCCAGCAGCTTGCTCCAGCAGCTGCCTAGCACAGATACGCAGTATTTT.